Listed below are T cell receptor beta chains from one sample, sequenced in a study of T cell responses to AZD1222 COVID-19 vaccine. Here immunoSEQ multiplex PCR was the method, and the copy in TCRdb shows in-frame clones only, minus some. The data hold some 120,000 clones, with 88% observed a single time. The sample in question was peripheral blood, obtained on day 0 of AZD1222 vaccination. These receptors were taken from an adult in good health. The CDR3 runs from the conserved cysteine through the conserved F or W.

j_gene | v_gene | CDR3aa
TRBJ1-4 | TRBV23-1 | CASSGQRGSNEKLFF
TRBJ2-3 | TRBV3-1/TRBV3-2 | CASSRTGGETDTQYF
TRBJ1-3 | TRBV18 | CASSPTQGSGNTIYF
TRBJ2-5 | TRBV2 | CASSLAGAIWETQYF
TRBJ2-6 | TRBV19 | CASTIGTFSSGANVLTF
TRBJ2-3 | TRBV6-6 | CASSPSTDTQYF
TRBJ1-5 | TRBV5-6 | CASSLSQGNQPQHF
TRBJ1-3 | TRBV12-3/TRBV12-4 | CASSLAGGPIYF
TRBJ2-5 | TRBV13 | CASSEGRWETQYF
TRBJ2-7 | TRBV2 | CASGTGAPEQYF
TRBJ2-1 | TRBV10-3 | CATGPSPGLAGATYNEQFF
TRBJ1-1 | TRBV6-1 | CASSEDSQFEAFF
TRBJ1-5 | TRBV4-1 | CASSQDFTQGYQPQHF
TRBJ1-1 | TRBV27 | CASLSGSSNTEAFF
TRBJ1-2 | TRBV9 | CASSVSGANYGYTF
TRBJ2-7 | TRBV6-1 | CASSEIRDGPYEQYF
TRBJ1-2 | TRBV19 | CASMQGGNYGYTF
TRBJ1-6 | TRBV7-3 | CASSLAESSPLHF
TRBJ1-5 | TRBV9 | CASSRGLTAFEPQHF